One sample yielded the 24 T cell receptor beta chains listed below, sequenced in a study of blood T cell repertoires in COVID-19. Some clones are missing from TCRdb's copy, which holds only in-frame ones; the method was immunoSEQ multiplex PCR. The repertoire includes 200,000 to 250,000 clones, approximately 84% of them detected once, and approximately 4.8% sits in the top ten. Sequenced sample: peripheral blood. The receptor set was obtained from a man in his forties or fifties with acute or convalescent COVID-19.

In nucleotides, the CDR3 is TGCGCCAGCAGTCCTGCCGGGACAGGGACGCGCTACACCTTC. It translates to CASSPAGTGTRYTF. The gene calls are TRBV5-1 and TRBJ1-2, with 9 nucleotides matching TRBD1. V lost 5 bases and J lost 9; bases outside the gene matches: 11. The CDR3 length is 14 residues. Germline CDR1 is SGHRS and CDR2 is YFSETQ.

This chain links TRBV5-1 with TRBJ1-4, with 11 bases matching TRBD1. Germline V gene lookup returns CDR1 SGHRS and CDR2 YFSETQ. Unmatched junction bases numbered 6, after V lost 0 bases and J lost 8 bases. The CDR3 extends over 16 amino acids. Here the CDR3 DNA reads TGCGCCAGCAGCTTGGCCGGGACAGGGGGAATCGAAAAACTGTTTTTT. It codes for CASSLAGTGGIEKLFF.

V is TRBV6-5 and J is TRBJ1-5; TRBD1 might be the D (6 bases). Trimming stripped 6 bases from V and 0 bases from J, with 12 bases between. The length of the CDR3 is 15 residues. The germline V gene has CDR1 MNHEY and CDR2 SVGAGI. CDR3 nucleotides: TGTGCCAGCAGGGACAGAGACTTTAGCAATCAGCCCCAGCATTTT. This translates into CASRDRDFSNQPQHF.

The chain links TRBV11-2 to TRBJ2-3, with TRBD1 matching 7 bases. Unmatched junction bases numbered 12, after V lost 7 bases and J lost 5 bases. This CDR3 has 15 amino acids. Germline CDR1 reads SGHAT; CDR2 reads FQNNGV. DNA of the CDR3: TGTGCCAGCACCCGAAACCCACAGGGGAGAGATACGCAGTATTTT. It specifies CASTRNPQGRDTQYF. The variable domain in full, completed from reference TRBV11-2 and TRBJ2-3, reads EAGVAQSPRYKIIEKRQSVAFWCNPISGHATLYWYQQILGQGPKLLIQFQNNGVVDDSQLPKDRFSAERLKGVDSTLKIQPAKLEDSAVYLCASTRNPQGRDTQYFGPGTRLTVL.

The V and J genes are TRBV27 and TRBJ1-2, with 9 bases matching TRBD1. Germline values: CDR1 MNHEY, CDR2 SMNVEV (reference sequence). This CDR3 spans 15 amino acids. The junction had 10 bases not matched to a gene; V was cut back by 5 bases and J by 6 bases. CDR3 DNA: TGTGCCAGCAGTCGTGGGACCGGGACAGGGCATGGCTACACCTTC. Amino acids: CASSRGTGTGHGYTF.

The chain recombines TRBV4-1 with TRBJ1-5; possibly TRBD1 for D (5 bases). This CDR3 region has 16 residues. Looked up from germline, CDR1 is MGHRA and CDR2 is YSYEKL. V was cut by 0 bases and J by 4 bases, with 13 bases left in between. CDR3 residues: CASSQDMEGPNQPQHF. For the CDR3, the DNA is TGCGCCAGCAGCCAAGATATGGAGGGGCCGAATCAGCCCCAGCATTTT.

This chain uses TRBV11-2 with TRBJ2-3; D gene uncertain. CDR3 length: 14 residues. V was shortened by 0 bases and J by 6 bases, with 10 bases between the two germline ends. CDR1 is SGHAT and CDR2 is FQNNGV in the germline V gene. CDR3 coding DNA: TGTGCCAGCAGCTTAGATGTGGCAAAGGATACGCAGTATTTT. Its translation: CASSLDVAKDTQYF.

A single count supports this clone. V usage is TRBV19 and J usage is TRBJ1-5; D remains ambiguous. This CDR3 comprises 16 residues. Germline V gene data show CDR1 as LNHDA and CDR2 as SQIVND (reference sequence). V dropped 3 bases and J dropped 5 bases, with 17 bases sitting between them. The CDR3 coding sequence is TGTGCCAGTAGTATTCGGACTTTTCAAATTCATCAGCCCCAGCATTTT. This codes for CASSIRTFQIHQPQHF.

The chain has TRBV12-5 and TRBJ1-5, with no clear D. The CDR3 is made up of 15 amino acids. Germline V gene sequence: CDR1 LGHNT, CDR2 FRNRAP. V gave up 1 base and J gave up 2 bases, with 9 bases separating them. DNA for the CDR3: TGTGCTAGTGGTTTGGGTTCGGTTGGCAATCAGCCCCAGCATTTT. Protein product: CASGLGSVGNQPQHF.

This clone was counted once. The CDR3, as DNA: TGTGCCAGTAGTATCGACAGGGGGCAGGAAAACATTCAGTACTTC. It specifies CASSIDRGQENIQYF. This chain uses TRBV19 with TRBJ2-4, with 10 bases that match TRBD1. This CDR3 has 15 amino acids. V lost 3 bases, J lost 5 bases, and 4 bases stayed unmatched. Germline V gene data show CDR1 as LNHDA and CDR2 as SQIVND (reference sequence).

The rearrangement joins TRBV5-1 to TRBJ1-4, with a possible D match to TRBD1 (6 bases). Trimming took 1 base from V and 3 from J, leaving 7 bases between them. Germline V gives CDR1 SGHRS, CDR2 YFSETQ. The CDR3 covers 14 residues. The CDR3 protein is CASSLTGSNEKLFF. CDR3 DNA sequence: TGCGCCAGCAGCTTGACAGGGTCTAATGAAAAACTGTTTTTT.

The chain uses TRBV7-2 and TRBJ2-5, with D possibly matching TRBD2 (6 bases). The V and J ends lost 4 bases and 5 bases respectively, with 17 bases between them. The CDR3 sequence is 15 residues long. Germline loops: CDR1 SGHTA, CDR2 FQGNSA. CDR3 DNA sequence: TGTGCCAGCAGCTCAACACCGGGGGTTGCGGAGACCCAGTACTTC. Translation: CASSSTPGVAETQYF.

The CDR3 protein is CASSMIRQGAASYNSPLHF. CDR3 bases: TGTGCCAGTAGTATGATAAGACAGGGGGCGGCCTCCTATAATTCACCCCTCCACTTT. V is TRBV19 and J is TRBJ1-6, with 10 positions matching TRBD1. After removal of 3 bases from V and 0 bases from J, the junction contained 8 bases not matched to a gene. From germline, CDR1 is LNHDA and CDR2 SQIVND (reference sequence). This CDR3 comprises 19 residues.

The V and J genes are TRBV5-1 and TRBJ1-6, with unresolved D. The CDR3 consists of 15 residues. Germline V gives CDR1 SGHRS, CDR2 YFSETQ. The V end lost 1 base, the J end lost 10 bases, and 15 bases lay between the germline ends. The CDR3 here is CASSLSGDRYSPLHF. In DNA, the CDR3 is TGCGCCAGCAGCTTGAGCGGGGATCGTTACTCACCCCTCCACTTT.

This clone showed up just once. V and J are TRBV4-1 and TRBJ2-5; 9 bases fit TRBD2. V shed 6 bases, J shed 2 bases, and the junction held 13 bases outside the gene matches. The germline V gene encodes CDR1 MGHRA and CDR2 YSYEKL. The length of the CDR3 is 17 residues. The CDR3 DNA follows: TGCGCCAGCAGTGTAGTAGCGGGGGCCACAACACAAGAGACCCAGTACTTC. This encodes CASSVVAGATTQETQYF.

V usage is TRBV5-4 and J usage is TRBJ2-7, with 10 positions matching TRBD2. CDR3 length: 14 amino acids. Trimming at V came to 2 bases and at J to 7 bases, leaving 6 bases not matched to a gene. The germline V gene encodes CDR1 SGHNT and CDR2 YYREEE (reference sequence). The CDR3 nucleotides read TGTGCCAGCAGCTTAGCGGGGGGGCGAAGAGAGCAGTACTTC. The encoded protein is CASSLAGGRREQYF.

This chain joins TRBV5-1 and TRBJ1-2, with TRBD1 matching over 8 bases. Per germline, CDR1 SGHRS and CDR2 YFSETQ. The CDR3 spans 16 residues. J was trimmed by 5 bases and V by 0 bases; bases with no gene match: 9. This CDR3 reads CASSLEVQGARYGYTF. The CDR3 DNA is TGCGCCAGCAGCTTGGAAGTCCAGGGGGCGAGGTATGGCTACACCTTC.

The chain carries TRBV7-8 and TRBJ1-2; no definite D call. CDR1 and CDR2 from the germline V gene are SGHVS and FQNEAQ. Trimming stripped 5 bases from V and 2 bases from J, with 9 bases between. The CDR3 length is 13 residues. In DNA form, the CDR3 reads TGTGCCAGCAGCGCGCGGAGGAACTATGGCTACACCTTC. Translation gives CASSARRNYGYTF. Variable domain in full (rest from reference TRBV7-8 and TRBJ1-2): GAGVSQSPRYKVAKRGQDVALRCDPISGHVSLFWYQQALGQGPEFLTYFQNEAQLDKSGLPSDRFFAERPEGSVSTLKIQRTQQEDSAVYLCASSARRNYGYTFGSGTRLTVV.

The chain links TRBV5-6 to TRBJ2-2, with D possibly TRBD2 on 5 matching bases. CDR1 and CDR2 (germline): SGHDT, YYEEEE. V lost 5 bases and J lost 5, with 10 bases in between. This CDR3 is 13 amino acids long. The CDR3 DNA sequence: TGTGCCAGCAGGTACCCGGGGACCGGGGAGCTGTTTTTT. It yields the protein CASRYPGTGELFF.

V and J are TRBV9 and TRBJ2-1, with 13 bases fitting TRBD2. The trim removed 0 bases at V and 6 bases at J, leaving 3 bases unmatched. Germline loops: CDR1 SGDLS, CDR2 YYNGEE. The CDR3 is 16 amino acids. CDR3 DNA: TGTGCCAGCAGCGTAGAGGGACTAGCGGGGTCCAATGAGCAGTTCTTC. Amino acids: CASSVEGLAGSNEQFF.

V and J are TRBV7-9 and TRBJ1-2; TRBD1 agrees at 10 bases. With V trimmed by 1 base and J by 2 bases, 1 base remained unmatched. The CDR3 sequence is 15 residues long. Germline V gene lookup returns CDR1 SEHNR and CDR2 FQNEAQ (reference sequence). For the CDR3, the DNA is TGTGCCAGCAGCTTAGGGGGACAGGGGAACTATGGCTACACCTTC. It encodes CASSLGGQGNYGYTF.

V usage is TRBV5-1 and J usage is TRBJ2-5, with 9 positions matching TRBD1. Germline values: CDR1 SGHRS, CDR2 YFSETQ. J gave up 4 bases and V 6 bases, and 7 bases lay outside the gene matches. The CDR3 consists of 14 residues. The CDR3 is CASTDRGGRETQYF. For the CDR3, the DNA is TGCGCCAGCACAGACAGGGGGGGCAGAGAGACCCAGTACTTC.

The J gene is TRBJ1-5, the V gene TRBV19, with D perhaps matching TRBD1 (5 bases). The length of the CDR3 is 15 residues. Trimming cost V 3 bases and J 0 bases, with 9 bases left between them. CDR1 is LNHDA, CDR2 SQIVND, per germline (reference sequence). The CDR3 loop is CASSILGGSNQPQHF. The CDR3 DNA reads as TGTGCCAGTAGTATTCTGGGGGGTAGCAATCAGCCCCAGCATTTT.

This clone was observed once. The chain couples TRBV27 to TRBJ1-3; 7 positions match TRBD1. The CDR3 loop spans 15 amino acids. The J segment lost 3 bases and the V segment lost 6 bases, leaving 8 bases of the junction unmatched. Germline V gene sequence: CDR1 MNHEY, CDR2 SMNVEV (reference sequence). The CDR3 here is CASRAGTVFGNTIYF. As DNA, the CDR3 is TGTGCCAGCAGGGCCGGGACAGTCTTTGGAAACACCATATATTTT.